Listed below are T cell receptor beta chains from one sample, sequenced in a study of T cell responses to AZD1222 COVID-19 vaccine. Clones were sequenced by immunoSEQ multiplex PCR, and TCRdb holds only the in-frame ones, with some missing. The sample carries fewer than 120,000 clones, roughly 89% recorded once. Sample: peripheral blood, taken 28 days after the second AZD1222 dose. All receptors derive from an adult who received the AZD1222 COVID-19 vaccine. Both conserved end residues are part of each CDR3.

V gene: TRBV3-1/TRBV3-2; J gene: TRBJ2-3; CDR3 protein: CASSQRSGGATDTQYF
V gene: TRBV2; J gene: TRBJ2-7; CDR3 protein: CASSWDRESYEQYF
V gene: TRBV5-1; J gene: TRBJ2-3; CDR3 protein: CASSHRGGNSTDTQYF
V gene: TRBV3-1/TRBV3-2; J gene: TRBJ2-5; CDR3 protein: CASSQEGLAGGRETQYF
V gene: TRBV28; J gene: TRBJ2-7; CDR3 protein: CASSPDGYEQYF
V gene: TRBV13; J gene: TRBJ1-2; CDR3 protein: CASSPRDTAYGYTF
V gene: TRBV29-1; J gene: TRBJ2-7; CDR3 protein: CSVEGTGFYEQYF
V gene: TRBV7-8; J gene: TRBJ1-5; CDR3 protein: CASSLFSVLSNQPQHF
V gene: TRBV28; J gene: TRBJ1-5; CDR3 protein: CASSPTRDTSNQPQHF
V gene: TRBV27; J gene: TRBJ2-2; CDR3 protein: CASSYLAGGPEGGELFF
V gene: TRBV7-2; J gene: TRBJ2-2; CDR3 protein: CASSTMNTGELFF
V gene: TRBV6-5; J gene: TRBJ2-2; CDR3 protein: CASSYSPERSGELFF
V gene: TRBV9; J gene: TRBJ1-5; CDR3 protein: CASSVSGIGQPQHF
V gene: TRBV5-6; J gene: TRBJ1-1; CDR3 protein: CASSSEGQGFYGEAFF
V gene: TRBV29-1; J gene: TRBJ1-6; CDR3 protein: CSVRQGLGSPLHF
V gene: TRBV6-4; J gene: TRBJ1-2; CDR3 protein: CASSDNVPPYGYTF
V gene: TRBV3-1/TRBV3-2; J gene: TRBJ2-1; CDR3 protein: CASSQVSRGNEQFF
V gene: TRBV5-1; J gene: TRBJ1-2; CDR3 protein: CASRGGQGGDGYTF
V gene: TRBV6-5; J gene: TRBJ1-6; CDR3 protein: CASTRDRGRSPLHF
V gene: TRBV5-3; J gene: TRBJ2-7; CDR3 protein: CGTRAGVYEQYF
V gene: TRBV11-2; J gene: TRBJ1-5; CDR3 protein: CASSASGVLHQPQHF
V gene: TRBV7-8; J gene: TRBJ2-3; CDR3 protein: CASSLGADTQYF
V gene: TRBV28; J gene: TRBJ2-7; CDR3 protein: CASSSTLLSRADEQYF
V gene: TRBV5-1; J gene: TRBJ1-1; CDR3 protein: CASSRQSLGTEAFF
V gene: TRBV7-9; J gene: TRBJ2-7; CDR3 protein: CASSIGQGFYEQYF
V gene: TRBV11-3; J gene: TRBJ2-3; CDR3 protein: CASTTRGTEGNTQYF
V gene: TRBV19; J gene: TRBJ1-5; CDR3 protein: CASSSELFGYQPQHF
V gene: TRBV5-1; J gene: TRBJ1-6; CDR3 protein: CASSRTTGLNSPLHF
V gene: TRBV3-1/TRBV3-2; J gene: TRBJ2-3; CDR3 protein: CASSQAAAEDTQYF
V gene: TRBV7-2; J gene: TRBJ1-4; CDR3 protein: CASSPGTGWEKLFF
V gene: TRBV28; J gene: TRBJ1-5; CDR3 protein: CASSSSDRGEQPQHF
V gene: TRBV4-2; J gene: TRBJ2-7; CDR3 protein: CASSQTSGSYEQYF
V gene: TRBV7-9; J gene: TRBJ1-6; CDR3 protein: CASSLEGNSPLHF
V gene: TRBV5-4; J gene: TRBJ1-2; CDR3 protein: CASSLGEGYYGYTF
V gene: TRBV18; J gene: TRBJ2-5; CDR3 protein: CASSKGVSETQYF
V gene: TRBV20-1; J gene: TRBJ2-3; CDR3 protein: CSASQVASGTSTDTQYF
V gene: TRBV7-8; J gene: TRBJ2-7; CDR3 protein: CASSLESPWGSYEQYF
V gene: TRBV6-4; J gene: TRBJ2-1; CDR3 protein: CASSVSSGRAMFF
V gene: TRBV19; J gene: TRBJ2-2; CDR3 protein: CASSSAGTGGTGELFF
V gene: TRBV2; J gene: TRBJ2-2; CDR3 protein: CASSPGQGGRGELFF
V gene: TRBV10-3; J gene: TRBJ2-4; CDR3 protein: CAISESPRAGSPIQYF